Given below is one T cell receptor beta chain in context. These data are taken from a study of blood T cell repertoires in COVID-19. Using immunoSEQ multiplex PCR, the repertoire was profiled, and TCRdb retains in-frame clones only, with some absent. The sample holds about 200,000 clones, 65% to 85% seen once. The V gene's germline CDR1 is SEHNR and CDR2 FQNEAQ (reference sequence). V was shortened by 5 bases and J by 6 bases, with 11 bases between the two germline ends. The CDR3 is 13 residues long. The receptor was derived from a woman aged 25-40 years who had been exposed to COVID-19. This chain connects TRBV7-9 to TRBJ2-1; D might be TRBD2 (5 bases). The sample comprised PBMCs or T cells enriched from blood (not recorded which). The CDR3 nucleotides are TGTGCCAGCAGCATAGGGAGTTCCAATGAGCAGTTCTTC. Amino acids: CASSIGSSNEQFF.